These 21 T cell receptor beta chains share one sample of origin, sequenced in a study of OX40 agonist ivuxolimab in advanced cancers. The protocol was immunoSEQ multiplex PCR, while the TCRdb copy is restricted to in-frame clones and leaves out a portion. The sample shows under 110,000 clones, approximately 90% of them seen only once. The specimen comprised CD4+ or CD8+ T cells sorted from blood, sampled in a trial of the OX40 agonist ivuxolimab. The receptors were sampled from an adult with an advanced solid tumor such as melanoma, head and neck, liver or kidney cancer.

The sample holds a few counts of this clone. V usage is TRBV5-4 and J usage is TRBJ2-7; D is unresolved. This CDR3 has 14 residues. Germline V lookup: CDR1 SGHNT, CDR2 YYREEE (reference sequence). Trimming shortened V by 7 bases and J by 0 bases, and 14 bases separated the two germline ends. The CDR3 nucleotides are TGTGCCAGCGCCTCAGCCGGGCTCTCCTACGAGCAGTACTTC. Its protein product is CASASAGLSYEQYF.

The chain links TRBV4-3 to TRBJ2-2, with a weak D call TRBD1 (6 bases). V was pared by 1 base and J by 2 bases, with 11 bases between. Per germline, CDR1 LGHNA and CDR2 YSLEER. The CDR3 covers 16 residues. CDR3 residues: CASSQGTGRNTGELFF. The DNA of the CDR3 is TGCGCCAGCAGCCAAGGTACAGGGAGAAACACCGGGGAGCTGTTTTTT.

The chain recombines TRBV25-1 with TRBJ1-5; D gene unclear. Germline V gene sequence: CDR1 MGHDK, CDR2 SYGVNS. Trimming left V 3 bases short and J 7 bases short, with 16 bases between. This CDR3 spans 15 amino acids. CDR3: CASSDSSWGGQPQHF. DNA of the CDR3: TGTGCCAGCAGTGACTCCTCCTGGGGAGGCCAGCCCCAGCATTTT.

This rearrangement joins TRBV19 to TRBJ1-5, with 7 bases lining up with TRBD1. CDR1 and CDR2 from the germline V gene are LNHDA and SQIVND (reference sequence). The V and J ends lost 6 bases and 1 base, in that order; junction bases with no gene match: 9. CDR3 length: 16 amino acids. CDR3: CASSPRAGGSNQPQHF. CDR3 DNA: TGTGCCAGTAGCCCAAGAGCAGGGGGGAGCAATCAGCCCCAGCATTTT. The whole variable domain, remainder taken from reference TRBV19 and TRBJ1-5, is DGGITQSPKYLFRKEGQNVTLSCEQNLNHDAMYWYRQDPGQGLRLIYYSQIVNDFQKGDIAEGYSVSREKKESFPLTVTSAQKNPTAFYLCASSPRAGGSNQPQHFGDGTRLSIL.

This chain links TRBV6-6 with TRBJ2-2; TRBD1 matches at 11 bases. Germline-derived CDR1 and CDR2 are MNHNY and SVGAGI (reference sequence). There are 16 residues in the CDR3. J was trimmed by 6 bases and V by 7 bases; bases with no gene match: 10. The CDR3, as DNA: TGTGCCAGCACCAAACCCCGGACAGGGGGCTCCGGGGAGCTGTTTTTT. It codes for CASTKPRTGGSGELFF.

The V and J genes are TRBV6-6 and TRBJ2-3; 8 nucleotides align to TRBD1. With 11 bases clipped from V and 2 bases from J, the junction kept 9 bases outside the gene matches. The CDR3 contains 14 residues. Germline values: CDR1 MNHNY, CDR2 SVGAGI (reference sequence). CDR3 in DNA: TGTGCCTCCCGGACAGGGATCAACACAGATACGCAGTATTTT. Translation: CASRTGINTDTQYF.

The gene calls are TRBV28 and TRBJ1-6; maybe TRBD1 (6 bases). CDR1 and CDR2 (germline): MDHEN, SYDVKM. The CDR3 is made up of 16 amino acids. V was shortened by 6 bases and J by 4 bases, with 16 bases between the two germline ends. CDR3 nucleotides: TGTGCCAGCAGAGCCACCGGGACACCTTATAATTCACCCCTCCACTTT. Translated, it gives CASRATGTPYNSPLHF.

This sequence joins TRBV4-3 and TRBJ2-6, with D unclear. The CDR3 is 17 amino acids. The germline V and J ends were trimmed by 0 bases and 0 bases, with 9 bases remaining between them. CDR1 and CDR2 from the germline V gene are LGHNA and YSLEER. The CDR3 sequence is CASSQEQATSGANVLTF. In DNA form, the CDR3 reads TGCGCCAGCAGCCAAGAGCAGGCCACCTCTGGGGCCAACGTCCTGACTTTC.

CDR3 DNA: TGTGCCAGCTCACAAGCATCCGACAGGGGCGAAAAACTGTTTTTT. It is translated as CASSQASDRGEKLFF. The rearrangement joins TRBV18 to TRBJ1-4; 8 nucleotides align to TRBD1. CDR3 length: 15 residues. Germline CDR1 is KGHSH and CDR2 is LQKENI. Trimming cost V 4 bases and J 8 bases; bases outside gene matches: 9.

The chain carries TRBV29-1 and TRBJ2-4; the match to TRBD2 covers 7 bases. V lost 3 bases, J lost 3 bases, and 5 bases stayed unmatched. CDR3 length: 14 residues. In germline, CDR1 is SQVTM, CDR2 ANQGSEA. DNA of the CDR3: TGCAGCGTTGATGGGGGGGGAGTCAAAAACATTCAGTACTTC. Translation gives CSVDGGGVKNIQYF.

The V call is TRBV10-2, the J call TRBJ1-6; 7 bases align to TRBD1. Germline CDR1 is WSHSY and CDR2 is SAAADI. The trim removed 7 bases at V and 9 bases at J, leaving 9 bases unmatched. This CDR3 comprises 14 residues. CDR3 region: CASNRQGNSSPLHF. CDR3 DNA: TGCGCCAGCAACAGACAGGGAAACTCTTCACCCCTCCACTTT.

This clone came up a few times. The chain has TRBV9 and TRBJ2-7; D remains unclear. The CDR3 has 15 residues. Trimming took 1 base from V and 0 from J, leaving 11 bases between them. In germline, CDR1 is SGDLS, CDR2 YYNGEE. The CDR3 here is CASSVSPGSSYEQYF. The CDR3 DNA reads as TGTGCCAGCAGCGTATCACCCGGAAGCTCCTACGAGCAGTACTTC.

The genes are TRBV28 and TRBJ1-2, with D uncertain. The V gene's germline CDR1 is MDHEN and CDR2 SYDVKM. Trimming left V 3 bases short and J 8 bases short, with 13 bases between. The CDR3 totals 13 residues. CDR3 DNA: TGTGCCAGCAGTTTTTTGGCCCGCGGGGGCTACACCTTC. Protein product: CASSFLARGGYTF.

V and J are TRBV7-2 and TRBJ2-2; D could derive from TRBD1 or TRBD2 (5 bases each). Per germline, CDR1 SGHTA and CDR2 FQGNSA. Trimming pared 2 bases from V and 4 bases from J, leaving 14 bases between. CDR3 length: 16 amino acids. The CDR3 here is CASSLPTGRLTGELFF. The CDR3 DNA reads TGTGCCAGCAGCTTACCAACGGGACGACTCACCGGGGAGCTGTTTTTT.

The rearrangement links TRBV15 to TRBJ1-1; TRBD1 is a possible D gene (6 bases). The CDR3 sequence is 12 residues long. Per the germline V gene, CDR1 is LNHNV and CDR2 is YYDKDF (reference sequence). The V end was cut by 8 bases, the J end by 6 bases, with 13 bases between. This chain's CDR3 is CATSTGLSEAFF. The DNA for the CDR3 is TGTGCCACCTCGACAGGCCTGTCTGAAGCTTTCTTT.

The V call is TRBV18, the J call TRBJ1-1, with D perhaps matching TRBD1 (6 bases). The V end lost 1 base, the J end lost 3 bases, and 6 bases lay between the germline ends. This CDR3 is built from 13 residues. Germline V gene lookup returns CDR1 KGHSH and CDR2 LQKENI. CDR3 nucleotide sequence: TGTGCCAGCTCACCACAGGGGGACACTGAAGCTTTCTTT. This codes for CASSPQGDTEAFF.

In this sample, this clone turned up once. The gene calls are TRBV11-2 and TRBJ1-1; the D is unclear. Trimming shortened V by 1 base and J by 3 bases, and 12 bases separated the two germline ends. Per the germline V gene, CDR1 is SGHAT and CDR2 is FQNNGV. There are 15 residues in the CDR3. CDR3 coding DNA: TGTGCCAGCAGCTTAGCCTCACGGATAGACACTGAAGCTTTCTTT. The encoded protein is CASSLASRIDTEAFF.

The chain employs TRBV7-2 and TRBJ2-3; D uncertain. V was clipped by 3 bases and J by 1 base, with 11 bases between them. The CDR3 length is 15 residues. Germline V CDR1 and CDR2: SGHTA, FQGNSA. DNA of the CDR3: TGTGCCAGCAGCTTCCGAACCTTTGGCACAGATACGCAGTATTTT. Translated: CASSFRTFGTDTQYF.

The V gene is TRBV5-1, the J gene TRBJ1-6; D uncertain. The germline CDR1 and CDR2 sequences are SGHRS and YFSETQ. CDR3 length: 15 amino acids. Trimming cost V 2 bases and J 8 bases, with 14 bases left between them. CDR3 coding DNA: TGCGCCAGCAGCTTATCCGGGGAGGCGGATTCACCCCTCCACTTT. Residues: CASSLSGEADSPLHF.

V and J are TRBV25-1 and TRBJ1-1; D is unresolved. The CDR3 is 14 amino acids. In germline, CDR1 is MGHDK, CDR2 SYGVNS. Deletions cut 1 base from V and 5 bases from J, with 11 bases between. CDR3 sequence: CASSESGRSTEAFF. The CDR3 bases are TGTGCCAGCAGTGAATCGGGGAGAAGTACTGAAGCTTTCTTT.

This chain joins TRBV9 and TRBJ2-2; D might be TRBD2 (5 bases). V lost 0 bases and J 7 bases, leaving 7 bases between the germline ends. The CDR3 extends over 13 amino acids. Germline V CDR1 and CDR2: SGDLS, YYNGEE. This CDR3 is CASSVVAGGELFF. CDR3 in DNA: TGTGCCAGCAGCGTAGTCGCGGGCGGGGAGCTGTTTTTT.